This TCR beta chain was profiled in a study of cytomegalovirus exposure and HLA in healthy donors listed by TCRdb under 2017. For context, the study as a whole: An earlier analysis of approximately 590 of the donors reported approximately 300 Gb of sequence data and 120 million or so unique TCR beta sequences from about 179 million T cells. To predict cytomegalovirus infection status, the study brought together high-throughput TCR immunosequencing, statistical association of individual TCRs with disease status, and machine learning. A later genetic analysis used genome-wide SNP genotypes for about three fifths of the 666 donors, treating that subset as a discovery cohort. Using immunosequencing, the study profiled T cell repertoires from fewer than 700 subjects and related those repertoires to cytomegalovirus serostatus. HLA typing included class I and class II loci at four-digit resolution. All discovery cohort repertoires had been generated using a single sequencing platform. Of the roughly 400 genotyped donors, 75% to 85% were placed in the genetic ancestry cluster associated with self-reported Caucasian donors. Among about 370 genotyped donors of the cohort, an average of around 250,000 unique TCR beta nucleotide sequences was sequenced per donor, of which approximately 18% were non-productive. An early release covering approximately 600 HLA-typed donors comprised approximately 300 gigabases of sequencing data and about 90 million unique TCR sequences. The study aimed to test whether cataloging public T cell receptors could reveal signatures of past pathogen exposure. An earlier analysis of 587 of the donors used high-throughput TCR beta sequencing to judge whether each TCR beta V gene segment behaved as functional or pseudogenic. Donor age, sex, ethnicity and CMV serostatus were collected together with the repertoire data. In addition to the first cohort of 650 to 750 subjects, a separate validation cohort of around 110 different subjects was used. A handful of DR-DQ haplotypes were handled as single units for association and clustering because linkage in the cohort was strong. The number of typed donors differed by locus: roughly 620-640 for A, B, C, DRB1 and DQB1; 522 for DQA1; around 610 for DPA1; and around 470 for DPB1. Rather than using new phenotypic data, the later analysis identified candidate immune exposures from TCR beta sequences and from how often those sequences occurred across donors. To study patterns of TCR occurrence, a later analysis re-analyzed previously published TCR beta repertoires from more than 550 donors and added high-resolution HLA genotyping.

Unmatched junction bases come to 3, with V trimmed by 5 bases and J by 5 bases. Reading the germline V gene gives CDR1 MNHNS and CDR2 SASEGT. Counted from cysteine to phenylalanine, this CDR3 has 13 amino acids. Just CDR3 DNA is preserved here, 39 bases in frame from base 1. Broad study findings and their caveats: Strong co-occurrence of HLA alleles, especially DR and DQ, made assigning TCR associations to individual alleles difficult. Because the 87-base-pair reads could not distinguish some IMGT-functional V segments, including TRBV6-2 and TRBV6-3, those segments were excluded. Because HLA typing was unavailable for some donors at each locus, only the typed subset was used in association tests. A group of highly shared sequence variants was considered likely to be a technical artifact of the sequencing pipeline. Sequencing depth was assumed to be roughly uniform across donors in the presence/absence analyses, though that assumption may not hold. Because counts were too low, about 15 rarely observed V segments, including chromosome 9 orphons, were left out of the earlier analysis of some 600 of the donors. The classifier was reported to diagnose cytomegalovirus status with high specificity and sensitivity in both the original and validation cohorts. A later analysis found that TCR association rates varied across HLA loci, with DRB1 alleles showing the most associated TCRs and HLA-C alleles the fewest. The only immune exposure information available for the cohort was CMV serostatus. In a later analysis, HLA-associated TCR beta chains were found to be more clonally expanded and to have lower generation probabilities than equally common non-associated chains. The cohort was sequenced for TCR beta chains only, and without alpha or paired-chain data the features that could be detected were limited. V-gene and J-gene trimming of TCR beta chains was associated with a missense DCLRE1C variant in a later genetic analysis, and the association was replicated in an independent cohort. According to the authors, the approach could potentially be generalized to other disease states and immunological phenotypes. Compared with the approximately 720-donor mean, donors in an Asian-associated ancestry cluster had fewer N-insertions in productive TCRs, according to a later genetic analysis. Most TCR sequences were seen in very few donors, while some public TCRs were found in many individuals. A further reported finding was that TCR beta sequences accurately predicted the HLA-A and HLA-B alleles for most subjects in the first cohort. In a later analysis, most CMV-associated TCR beta chains were found to appear HLA-restricted, with HLA associations seemingly driven largely by CMV exposure. According to a later analysis, parvovirus B19, influenza, CMV and Epstein-Barr virus appeared linked to several top co-occurrence clusters. Correlated functional status among segregating V segments might reflect linkage disequilibrium, but an unknown experimental factor could not be ruled out. A later analysis associated some 17,000 TCR beta sequences with specific HLA alleles at a false discovery rate of 0.05. In an earlier analysis of roughly 560 of the donors, most TCR beta V segments were observed in productive rearrangements about 90% or about 30% of the time, broadly matching IMGT annotations. A total of fewer than 200 TCR beta chains were listed by the study as associated with cytomegalovirus. In vitro tests confirmed that a few of the cytomegalovirus-associated TCR beta chains recognize cytomegalovirus antigens.

The cohort was made up of hundreds of healthy bone marrow donors. All cohort members were sampled while nominally healthy, although unrecorded immune exposures were likely present. The donor was CMV seronegative and belonged to the group of 350 or so seronegative cohort members. Each donor provided a peripheral blood sample, and peripheral blood mononuclear cells were used for TCR beta sequencing. Genomic DNA was extracted from the blood cell samples with the Qiagen DNeasy Blood Extraction Kit. In regard to this clone: What antigen it recognizes has not been identified. No base-level quality is on record; no much larger clone is a single base apart.

Receptor amplification or capture employed the immunoSEQ multiplex PCR assay. A mixture of 60 forward primers for TCR Vbeta segments and 13 reverse primers for TCR Jbeta segments was used in the multiplex PCR. Amplification of the CDR3 region of rearranged TCR beta genes was performed with a multiplex PCR assay on genomic DNA. The Illumina HiSeq System was used to sequence the amplified TCR beta libraries as 87-base-pair reads. Regarding the original processing steps: A later analysis counted approximately 76 million unique TCR beta chains across the approximately 700 repertoires, and around 12 million of these chains were shared by at least two donors. Raw reads were error-corrected and collapsed into unique sequences with a nearest-neighbor algorithm that merged closely related sequences to remove PCR and sequencing errors. V, D and J gene segments were assigned by aligning CDR3 sequences to IMGT reference sequences. Each retained sequence needed at least a six-nucleotide match to both a V gene segment and a J gene segment. Rearrangements were called productive when the CDR3 lacked stop codons and stayed in frame with V and J; all others were non-productive. CDR3 was defined according to IMGT convention as the region running from the second conserved V-encoded cysteine to the conserved J-encoded phenylalanine. In an earlier analysis of more than 550 of the donors, sequences lacking an unambiguous match to a single V gene segment were excluded. An earlier analysis of about 600 of the donors called V segments functional above 56.7% productive rearrangements and segregating when the between-donor standard deviation exceeded 5%. A statistical classification framework was built for diagnosing cytomegalovirus status from the catalog of TCR beta chain sequences. A later analysis assigned V and J genes by comparing TCR nucleotide sequences with IMGT/GENE-DB human TR gene sequences. Using the TCRdist pipeline, a later analysis assigned CDR3 sequences along with most-parsimonious VDJ recombination scenarios. A later analysis defined each TCR beta chain by its CDR3 amino acid sequence plus V-gene family, and excluded reads lacking a unique V-gene family. In a later analysis, 500 to 700 highly shared, low-generation-probability nucleotide sequences were removed to address suspected cross-contamination and a sequencing artifact. In a later analysis, a clonal expansion index for each public chain was calculated from normalized within-repertoire ranks of inferred template counts. In a later analysis, generation probabilities were computed using a VDJ recombination model fitted to out-of-frame rearrangements, and the results were checked against IGoR. In a later analysis, hypergeometric tests were used to score TCR-TCR, TCR-HLA and TCR-CMV co-occurrence, with a repertoire-size bias correction applied to TCR pairs. A later analysis estimated false discovery rates by permuting HLA or CMV assignments 20 times. In a later analysis, co-occurring TCRs were grouped using DBSCAN, and TCRdist sequence similarity was added for clustering within HLA-allele-positive subsets. Co-occurrence clustering excluded repertoires with fewer than 30,000 or more than 120,000 public chains, plus five with anomalous nucleotide sharing. TCRdb obtained this table from immuneACCESS and retained in-frame rearrangements with V and J assigned. These tables miss some clones; where compared with another copy, unresolved V genes account for less than half of the shortfall, and the remainder is unexplained. V, J and clone size are taken as reported in that table, and D and trimming were inferred from the DNA itself. The sample table holds under 150,000 clones, of which 55% to 80% were seen once. Roughly 2.5% of the sample belongs to the ten largest clones.

Sequenced material: PBMCs. The V and J genes are TRBV6-1 and TRBJ2-3; TRBD2 agrees with 8 junctional bases. The TCR comes from a woman aged 40 to 50 in good health and CMV-seronegative. CDR3 reads: CASSPGGVDTQYF. The bases read TGTGCCAGCAGTCCGGGGGGGGTAGATACGCAGTATTTT.